What follows describes a single T cell receptor beta chain. Its antigen is still unknown. TCRdb independently ran MiXCR on the 5' RACE reads; one entry per CDR3 protein. In the table there are about 190,000 distinct CDR3 sequences, over 10% of which are singletons. This sample is part of a study of CD8 T cells in ankylosing spondylitis. Study-level results: Some motif variants were previously reported in reactive arthritis synovial fluid and blood.

Sequenced sample: blood, either unsorted or a sorted T cell fraction (not recorded which). The TCR originated in a female donor with ankylosing spondylitis or in good health (not recorded which).

The CDR3 protein is CASSAQGADQPQHF. The DNA for the CDR3 is TGTGCCAGCAGTGCTCAGGGGGCTGATCAGCCCCAGCATTTT. The V gene is TRBV12-3 or TRBV12-4, the J gene TRBJ1-5; 8 nucleotides align to TRBD1. V shed 5 bases and J 5 bases; nucleotides not matched to a gene: 5. The CDR3 runs 14 residues.